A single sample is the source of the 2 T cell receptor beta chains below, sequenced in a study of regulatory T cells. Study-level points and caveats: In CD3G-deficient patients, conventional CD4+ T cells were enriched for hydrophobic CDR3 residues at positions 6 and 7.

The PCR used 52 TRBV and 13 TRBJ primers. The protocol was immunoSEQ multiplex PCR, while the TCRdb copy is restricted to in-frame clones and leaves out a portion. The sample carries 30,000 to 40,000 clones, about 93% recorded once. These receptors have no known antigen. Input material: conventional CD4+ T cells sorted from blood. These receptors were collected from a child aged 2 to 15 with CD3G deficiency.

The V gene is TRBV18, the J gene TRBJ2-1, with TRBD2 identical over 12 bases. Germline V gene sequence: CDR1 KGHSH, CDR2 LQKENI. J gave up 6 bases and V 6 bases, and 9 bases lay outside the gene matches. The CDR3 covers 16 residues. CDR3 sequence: CASSLRLAGEGNEQFF. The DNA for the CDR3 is TGTGCCAGCTCTCTTCGACTAGCGGGAGAGGGCAATGAGCAGTTCTTC.

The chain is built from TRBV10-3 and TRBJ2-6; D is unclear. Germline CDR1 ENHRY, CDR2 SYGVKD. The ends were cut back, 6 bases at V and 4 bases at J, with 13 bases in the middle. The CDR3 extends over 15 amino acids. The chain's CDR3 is CAIRDPPPGANVLTF. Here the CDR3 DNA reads TGTGCCATCAGGGATCCCCCACCAGGGGCCAACGTCCTGACTTTC.